A selection of T cell receptor beta chains follows, all from one sample in a study of T cell responses to AZD1222 COVID-19 vaccine. The method was immunoSEQ multiplex PCR; TCRdb's version includes in-frame clones alone and lacks a portion of them. The table has about 97,000 clones, roughly 88% seen once. Sequenced material: peripheral blood, taken on day 0 of AZD1222 vaccination. These receptor sequences come from an adult in good health. CDR3s include the opening cysteine and the closing phenylalanine or tryptophan. The D gene is left open where the match is weak. The size field is filled for only some rows; it gives once, few, many or a size class.

v_call	clone_size	d_call	j_call	cdr3_aa	cdr3_nt
TRBV6-1	-	-	TRBJ1-3	CASSGVSSISGNTIYF	TGTGCCAGCAGTGGAGTATCTTCCATCTCTGGAAACACCATATATTTT
TRBV5-4	-	TRBD1	TRBJ1-1	CASSSKTGGVSEAFF	TGTGCCAGCAGCTCCAAGACAGGGGGAGTATCTGAAGCTTTCTTT
TRBV7-9	once	-	TRBJ1-1	CASTSYMNTEAFF	TGTGCCAGCACCTCCTACATGAACACTGAAGCTTTCTTT
TRBV19	-	-	TRBJ2-7	CASSIDLRAYEQYF	TGTGCCAGTAGTATAGATCTAAGGGCCTACGAGCAGTACTTC
TRBV7-7	-	-	TRBJ2-2	CASSPRDRLSGTGELFF	TGTGCTAGCAGCCCCAGGGACCGACTTTCGGGCACCGGGGAGCTGTTTTTT
TRBV28	-	-	TRBJ2-7	CASRGDNTYEQYF	TGTGCCAGCAGGGGGGACAACACCTACGAGCAGTACTTC
TRBV7-2	-	TRBD1	TRBJ1-6	CASSLSRGNSPLHF	TGTGCCAGCAGCTTATCCAGGGGGAATTCACCCCTCCACTTT
TRBV30	-	-	TRBJ1-6	CAWKQGLGNSPLHF	TGTGCCTGGAAACAGGGCCTTGGAAATTCACCCCTCCACTTT
TRBV6-5	-	-	TRBJ1-5	CACGDRGAPNQPQHF	TGTGCCTGCGGCGACCGCGGCGCCCCCAATCAGCCCCAGCATTTT
TRBV28	-	TRBD1	TRBJ1-1	CASSLLPRQGKGTEAFF	TGTGCCAGCAGTTTATTGCCGAGACAGGGGAAGGGCACTGAAGCTTTCTTT
TRBV4-1	once	-	TRBJ2-3	CASSLRQGTQYF	TGCGCCAGCAGCCTGCGGCAGGGTACGCAGTATTTT
TRBV3-1/TRBV3-2	-	-	TRBJ1-5	CASSRRRVGQPQHF	TGTGCCAGCAGCCGTCGTAGGGTGGGACAGCCCCAGCATTTT
TRBV6-5	-	TRBD2	TRBJ2-1	CASSYTGGIDEQFF	TGTGCCAGCAGTTACACCGGGGGGATCGATGAGCAGTTCTTC
TRBV6-5	once	TRBD1	TRBJ1-4	CASRDRGRSEKLFF	TGTGCCAGCAGGGACAGGGGGAGAAGTGAAAAACTGTTTTTT
TRBV11-2	-	TRBD1	TRBJ1-1	CASSPQGSEAFF	TGTGCCAGCAGCCCACAGGGGTCTGAAGCTTTCTTT
TRBV11-3	-	-	TRBJ1-2	CASSFGGGYGYTF	TGTGCCAGCAGCTTTGGGGGAGGCTATGGCTACACCTTC
TRBV5-1	-	-	TRBJ2-7	CASSFDRTSYEQYF	TGCGCCAGCAGCTTTGACAGAACTTCCTACGAGCAGTACTTC
TRBV5-1	-	-	TRBJ2-3	CASSLDRDTQYF	TGCGCCAGCAGCTTGGACAGGGATACGCAGTATTTT
TRBV6-5	-	-	TRBJ1-2	CASSYGGAVGGYTF	TGTGCCAGCAGTTACGGGGGGGCTGTAGGTGGCTACACCTTC
TRBV18	-	-	TRBJ1-4	CASSPRLAGSEKLFF	TGTGCCAGCTCACCGAGGCTGGCAGGAAGTGAAAAACTGTTTTTT
TRBV3-1/TRBV3-2	-	-	TRBJ1-2	CASSRTYGYTF	TGTGCCAGCAGTCGTACCTATGGCTACACCTTC
TRBV4-1	-	TRBD1	TRBJ1-2	CASGPGQGGYGYTF	TGCGCCAGCGGTCCGGGACAGGGTGGCTATGGCTACACCTTC
TRBV6-5	-	TRBD1	TRBJ2-7	CASSYQGQAMKQYF	TGTGCCAGCAGTTACCAGGGACAGGCTATGAAGCAGTACTTC
TRBV20-1	-	-	TRBJ2-7	CSAGISYEQYF	TGCAGTGCTGGGATTTCCTACGAGCAGTACTTC
TRBV6-5	-	-	TRBJ2-3	CATSRDPVSDTQYF	TGTGCCACCTCTCGGGACCCCGTCTCAGATACGCAGTATTTT
TRBV30	-	-	TRBJ2-7	CAWSVRRSHEQYF	TGTGCCTGGAGTGTGAGAAGGTCCCACGAGCAGTACTTC
TRBV3-1/TRBV3-2	-	-	TRBJ1-6	CASSHARTSSNSPLHF	TGTGCCAGCAGCCATGCCCGGACAAGCTCGAATTCACCCCTCCACTTT
TRBV28	-	TRBD2	TRBJ2-5	CASKGLAGGRDVQETQYF	TGTGCCAGCAAGGGACTAGCGGGGGGGCGAGACGTCCAGGAGACCCAGTACTTC
TRBV19	-	-	TRBJ1-4	CASSRDSRDEKLFF	TGTGCCAGTAGTAGGGACTCGCGGGACGAAAAACTGTTTTTT